This entry lists 2 T cell receptor beta chains sequenced from one sample in a study of blood T cell repertoires in COVID-19. Clones were sequenced by immunoSEQ multiplex PCR, and TCRdb holds only the in-frame ones, with some missing. The data hold around 100,000 clones, with roughly 80% observed a single time. Sequencing used peripheral blood. The receptors here all came from a woman aged 70-85 years with acute or convalescent COVID-19.

This clone was recorded a few times. V is TRBV29-1 and J is TRBJ1-3; 7 bases match TRBD1. J gave up 3 bases and V 3 bases, and 5 bases lay outside the gene matches. Looked up from germline, CDR1 is SQVTM and CDR2 is ANQGSEA. The CDR3 contains 14 residues. CDR3: CSVERGQGGNTIYF. CDR3 in DNA: TGCAGCGTTGAGAGGGGGCAAGGTGGAAACACCATATATTTT.

This clone appeared once. This chain joins TRBV5-6 and TRBJ2-6; 7 bases align to TRBD2. The V and J ends lost 2 bases and 0 bases, in that order; junction bases with no gene match: 2. Germline loops: CDR1 SGHDT, CDR2 YYEEEE. The CDR3 contains 16 residues. CDR3 DNA: TGTGCCAGCAGCTTAGCGGGGTTCTCTGGGGCCAACGTCCTGACTTTC. Its translation: CASSLAGFSGANVLTF.